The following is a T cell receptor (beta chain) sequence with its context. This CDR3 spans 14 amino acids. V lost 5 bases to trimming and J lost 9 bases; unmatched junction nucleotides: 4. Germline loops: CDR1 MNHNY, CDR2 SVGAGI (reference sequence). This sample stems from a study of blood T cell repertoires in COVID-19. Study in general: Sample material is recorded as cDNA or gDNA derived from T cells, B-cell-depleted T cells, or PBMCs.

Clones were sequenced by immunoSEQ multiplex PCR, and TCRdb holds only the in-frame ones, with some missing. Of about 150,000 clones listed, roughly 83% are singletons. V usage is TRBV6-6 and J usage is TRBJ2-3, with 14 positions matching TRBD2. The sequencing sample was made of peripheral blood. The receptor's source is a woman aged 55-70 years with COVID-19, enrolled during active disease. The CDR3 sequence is CASSEGTSGRTQYF. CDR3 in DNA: TGTGCCAGCAGTGAGGGGACTAGCGGGAGAACGCAGTATTTT.